The entry that follows covers one T cell receptor beta chain sequence. This clonotype appeared many times. The antigen it binds to is not known. Base qualities are not at hand, and no much larger clone is one base apart. Every donor was a healthy Caucasian. Three pairs of female monozygotic twins, all aged roughly 18 to 29 years, were included in the twin cohort. Positive isolation kits from Invitrogen were used to isolate the CD4+ and CD8+ T cell populations. To prepare the library, 5' RACE was applied. The data were produced on an Illumina HiSeq 2000. Template switching added a universal primer binding site, and the final cDNA carried a unique molecular identifier that allowed TCR cDNA molecules to be counted accurately. Specific primers in the conserved constant-segment region were used to synthesize first-strand cDNA for the TCR alpha and beta chains. To control for contamination, every cDNA library was double barcoded, receiving both a SMART-Mk sample barcode and Illumina barcodes. Two successive PCR steps introduced TruSeq adapter sequences along with Illumina sample barcodes. The Illumina HiSeq platform was used with custom primers to sequence TCR alpha and beta cDNA libraries. Per the original workflow: MiGEC processed the raw reads to extract unique molecular identifiers, while MiXCR was used to determine the CDR3 positions. Recombination models were inferred per individual with the repgenHMM and IGoR tools using an EM algorithm. Shared clonotypes were analyzed with the tcR package in R, and sharing was normalized by the product of cloneset sizes. Out-of-frame nonproductive sequences were analyzed to study raw recombination free of thymic and clonal selection effects. Through fastp at Q25 and MiXCR, TCRdb rebuilt clones from the public reads, retaining in-frame beta chains. Rows are combined by CDR3 protein, so each entry shows the most common genes and DNA. Clone size and V and J calls follow TCRdb, not the original study. This sample is represented by over 500,000 distinct CDR3 sequences; 20% to 25% of them were singletons. The biggest ten clones account for roughly 0.9% of the sample.

The CDR3 sequence holds 14 residues, the cysteine and phenylalanine included. The entry retains the CDR3 DNA only, 42 bases that are in frame from base 1. A distance of 16 bases separates the germline ends of V and J, which lose 6 bases and 7 bases respectively. This specimen comes from a study of identical twins (dated by TCRdb to 2016 to 2018). General notes on the study: To test whether fetal clonotypes persist, this study deep-sequenced TCR alpha and beta repertoires from monozygotic twins, from unrelated adults of various ages, and from cord blood. To rule out contamination, replicate twin experiments were performed at different times with different library preparation protocols. The research as a whole found: Conclusions relied on cross-sectional statistical analysis, since the same donors could not be followed over many years. Recombination models systematically underestimated out-of-frame TCR alpha sharing in monozygotic twins but agreed with sharing between unrelated individuals. Compared with coincidental sharing between unrelated individuals, out-of-frame TCR alpha sequences shared between twins had an excess of sequences with low generation probability. A weaker excess of twin sharing was found in beta out-of-frame sequences because the signal-to-noise ratio was lowered by fewer shared sequences. Fewer insertions were carried by abundant cord blood beta clonotypes; a weaker similar trend was observed in young adult naive repertoires, while no such trend was observed in memory repertoires. Invariant T cells such as MAIT and iNKT could partly confound zero-insertion analyses, though diverse VJ usage argued against this for most clonotypes.

These data also featured in a second study, about T cells expressing NK-cell markers. Reported in the second study: About 8 donors provided sorted CD3+CD56+NKG2C+, CD3+CD56+NKG2C- and CD3+CD56-NKG2C+ T-cell subsets, whose TCR beta-chain repertoires were profiled. Among the eight sequenced donors, seven were HCMV-seropositive and one was HCMV-seronegative. In several experiments an anti-gammadeltaTCR antibody was added to restrict sorting to alphabetaTCR-expressing T cells. In six donors, the dominant CD3+CD56+NKG2C+ clonotypes were found to rank among the top 10 CD8+ clonotypes and to make up about 1.0-7.0% of CD8+ T cells. Those dominant clonotypes were again the most abundant among CD3+CD56-NKG2C+ cells in four donors, at about 28.3-60.1%. It remained unclear whether the expanded NKG2C-expressing T cell clones were specific for HCMV antigens. The study sequenced eight donors, all healthy volunteers chosen at random: three men and five women. HCMV-specific IgG was detected in serum with a commercial ELISA kit to determine HCMV serostatus. MIGEC was used to demultiplex reads and group the reads by UMI, and MiTCR was used to assemble and quantify clonotypes. To exclude erroneous sequences, only TCR cDNA sequences supported by at least two reads were retained. The tcR package was used for downstream repertoire analysis, and clonotypes were matched across fractions by CDR3 nucleotide sequence plus V segment. Antigen specificity was annotated against VDJdb with VDJmatch, allowing one amino acid substitution in CDR3.

The receptor was derived from a woman under 30 in good health. Sequenced input: CD4+ T cells sorted from blood. The chain employs TRBV12-3 or TRBV12-4 and TRBJ2-1; the D segment could be TRBD2, given 6 matching bases. The CDR3 in this case is CASSHGTQINEQFF. The bases read TGTGCCAGCAGCCACGGGACTCAAATAAATGAGCAGTTCTTC.